This T cell receptor (beta chain) was documented in a study of tumor-infiltrating lymphocytes in primary liver carcinoma. Comment on this clonotype: A junction end diverges from the germline sequence, so it may reflect a read error.

CDR1 and CDR2 from the germline V gene are SGHVS and FQNEAQ. The CDR3 runs 12 residues. Total RNA amounting to about 520 ng was the source from which TCR beta cDNA was made with a constant-region primer. Slightly modified ARM-PCR with three nested multiplex PCR rounds yielded TCR beta libraries. TRBV1-TRBV30 forward and Cbeta reverse primers drove the first two approximately 10-cycle rounds. TCRdb recomputed calls from the multiplex PCR reads with MiXCR, one row per CDR3 protein. The repertoire consists of 310,000 or so distinct CDR3 sequences, with more than 55% occurring once and the leading ten covering 15% to 20%. Germline DNA was also extracted, while the blood RNA originated from unsorted whole blood.

The TCR sequence derives from a woman in her 30s with primary liver carcinoma and hepatitis B virus infection. The sample taken for sequencing was peripheral blood. The chain has TRBV7-8 and TRBJ2-3, with unresolved D. The CDR3 region is CANSLFTDTQYF. CDR3 coding DNA: TGTGCCAACAGCCTATTCACAGATACGCAGTATTTT.